Following are 17 T cell receptor beta chains from one sample sequenced in a study of OX40 agonist ivuxolimab in advanced cancers. Measured with immunoSEQ multiplex PCR; TCRdb has only the in-frame clones, and not every one. The sample includes tens of thousands of clones, around 94% of them seen just once. Specimen: CD4+ or CD8+ T cells sorted from blood, collected in a trial of the OX40 agonist ivuxolimab. Receptors originate from an adult with an advanced solid tumor such as melanoma, head and neck, liver or kidney cancer.

The chain is built from TRBV9 and TRBJ2-3; possibly TRBD2 for D (7 bases). Between the trimmed V and J ends, which lost 4 bases and 4 bases, there was a span of 22 bases. The CDR3 consists of 17 residues. CDR1 and CDR2 from the germline V gene are SGDLS and YYNGEE. CDR3 DNA sequence: TGTGCCAGCAGCCCTCGGGGGCGGGAGAACCGGGCAGATACGCAGTATTTT. Amino acids: CASSPRGRENRADTQYF.

V and J are TRBV7-6 and TRBJ2-5; D is ambiguous. Trimming stripped 0 bases from V and 2 bases from J, with 1 base between. The CDR3 runs to 12 residues. Germline values: CDR1 SGHVS, CDR2 FNYEAQ. The CDR3 loop is CASSLAQETQYF. The CDR3 DNA follows: TGTGCCAGCAGCTTAGCACAAGAGACCCAGTACTTC.

V usage is TRBV6-1 and J usage is TRBJ2-5; unclear D gene. Germline lookup yields CDR1 MNHNS and CDR2 SASEGT. Trimming removed 0 bases from V and 1 base from J, with 12 bases in between. This CDR3 comprises 16 residues. CDR3 coding DNA: TGTGCCAGCAGTGAAGCGCTTCAGGCGGTCCAAGAGACCCAGTACTTC. This encodes CASSEALQAVQETQYF.

The V gene is TRBV11-1, the J gene TRBJ2-7, with D possibly matching TRBD2 (5 bases). CDR1 is SGHAT, CDR2 FQDESV, per germline (reference sequence). The CDR3 is 14 amino acids. Trimming cost V 4 bases and J 5 bases, with 15 bases left between them. The CDR3 reads CASSSAYHGNEQYF. The CDR3 coding sequence is TGTGCCAGCAGCTCAGCCTACCACGGGAACGAGCAGTACTTC.

The rearrangement links TRBV10-3 to TRBJ2-5; 11 bases line up with TRBD2. The CDR3 contains 16 residues. Trimming cost V 3 bases and J 2 bases; bases outside gene matches: 5. Germline CDR1 reads ENHRY; CDR2 reads SYGVKD. The CDR3 region has the DNA TGTGCCATCAGTGAAGGACGGACTAGCGGGCAAGAGACCCAGTACTTC. Residues: CAISEGRTSGQETQYF.

The rearrangement links TRBV5-4 to TRBJ2-3; 7 bases map to TRBD2. CDR3 length equals 14 residues. Germline V gives CDR1 SGHNT, CDR2 YYREEE (reference sequence). V trimming: 4 bases; J trimming: 2 bases; junction bases outside the gene matches: 4. The CDR3 nucleotides read TGTGCCAGCAGCCAGCGGGATTACACAGATACGCAGTATTTT. Translation gives CASSQRDYTDTQYF.

J is TRBJ2-5 and V is TRBV10-2; 11 bases fit TRBD2. V lost 10 bases to trimming and J lost 7 bases; unmatched junction nucleotides: 8. This CDR3 region has 13 residues. Germline V gene lookup returns CDR1 WSHSY and CDR2 SAAADI. CDR3 bases: TGCGCCACCAAAACTAGCGGGAGCGGGACCCAGTACTTC. Amino acids: CATKTSGSGTQYF.

V and J are TRBV5-4 and TRBJ2-3; a possible D gene is TRBD1 (6 bases). This CDR3 comprises 15 residues. V lost 0 bases, J lost 2 bases, and 10 bases lay in between. CDR1 is SGHNT, CDR2 YYREEE, per germline (reference sequence). This chain's CDR3 is CASSLEAGDTDTQYF. DNA of the CDR3: TGTGCCAGCAGCTTGGAAGCAGGGGACACAGATACGCAGTATTTT.

The chain employs TRBV6-6 and TRBJ2-3; tentative D call: TRBD2 (5 bases). The V and J ends lost 6 bases and 0 bases respectively, with 7 bases between them. The V gene's germline CDR1 is MNHNY and CDR2 SVGAGI (reference sequence). The CDR3 has 13 residues. The CDR3 coding sequence is TGTGCCAGCAGGGACTCGAGCACAGATACGCAGTATTTT. This codes for CASRDSSTDTQYF.

The chain combines TRBV5-5 with TRBJ1-5, with TRBD1 matching 8 bases. Per germline, CDR1 SGHKS and CDR2 YYEKEE (reference sequence). Trimming at V came to 4 bases and at J to 3 bases, leaving 15 bases not matched to a gene. CDR3 length: 18 amino acids. CDR3 DNA: TGTGCCAGCAGCCCTCATCCGGGGACAGGTGACGCCAATCAGCCCCAGCATTTT. It yields the protein CASSPHPGTGDANQPQHF.

V and J are TRBV18 and TRBJ2-7; D is ambiguous. CDR3 length: 12 residues. Trimming stripped 2 bases from V and 2 bases from J, with 4 bases between. CDR1 and CDR2 (germline): KGHSH, LQKENI. CDR3 DNA sequence: TGTGCCAGCTCACCAGGAGCCTACGAGCAGTACTTC. Translation gives CASSPGAYEQYF.

The V and J genes are TRBV7-2 and TRBJ2-2; D not certain. The germline V and J ends were trimmed by 5 bases and 0 bases, with 10 bases remaining between them. The CDR3 is 15 amino acids. Germline CDR1 reads SGHTA; CDR2 reads FQGNSA. In DNA, the CDR3 is TGTGCCAGCAGCCTGGCGCTCACGAACACCGGGGAGCTGTTTTTT. It is translated as CASSLALTNTGELFF.

With respect to this clone: Other DNA sequences within the sample encode an identical CDR3. The rearrangement links TRBV7-2 to TRBJ2-1, with no clear D. Germline V gene sequence: CDR1 SGHTA, CDR2 FQGNSA. V was cut by 2 bases and J by 4 bases, with 9 bases left in between. This CDR3 contains 14 residues. CDR3 in amino acids: CASSLLNSYNEQFF. In DNA, the CDR3 is TGTGCCAGCAGCTTATTGAACAGTTACAATGAGCAGTTCTTC.

The chain has TRBV5-1 and TRBJ2-1; D is perhaps TRBD1 or TRBD2 (5 bases each). Germline CDR1 and CDR2: SGHRS and YFSETQ. The length of the CDR3 is 13 residues. Deletions cut 5 bases from V and 10 bases from J, with 16 bases between. CDR3 region: CASRRAQGDEQFF. CDR3 bases: TGCGCCAGCAGACGGGCCCAAGGGGACGAGCAGTTCTTC.

V is TRBV6-6 and J is TRBJ2-7; D remains ambiguous. Germline CDR1 reads MNHNY; CDR2 reads SVGAGI (reference sequence). The ends were cut back, 4 bases at V and 0 bases at J, with 10 bases in the middle. This CDR3 comprises 14 residues. CDR3 protein: CASSSSSNSYEQYF. The CDR3 DNA follows: TGTGCCAGCAGTTCCAGTTCCAACTCCTACGAGCAGTACTTC.

The chain combines TRBV6-4 with TRBJ2-6; TRBD1 matches at 10 bases. V lost 5 bases to trimming and J lost 0 bases; unmatched junction nucleotides: 4. Per the germline V gene, CDR1 is MRHNA and CDR2 is SNTAGT. This CDR3 comprises 17 residues. The CDR3, as DNA: TGTGCCAGCAGTCCGGGACAGGGGATCTCTGGGGCCAACGTCCTGACTTTC. It is translated as CASSPGQGISGANVLTF.

V gene TRBV12-5 combines with J gene TRBJ2-3; D is undetermined. The CDR3 covers 14 residues. V lost 5 bases, J lost 6 bases, and 15 bases lay in between. Germline CDR1 reads LGHNT; CDR2 reads FRNRAP. The CDR3 loop reads CASGLSLSWDTQYF. In DNA form, the CDR3 reads TGTGCTAGTGGTCTCTCTCTGTCGTGGGATACGCAGTATTTT. The full variable domain, with the rest looked up from reference TRBV12-5 and TRBJ2-3, is DARVTQTPRHKVTEMGQEVTMRCQPILGHNTVFWYRQTMMQGLELLAYFRNRAPLDDSGMPKDRFSAEMPDATLATLKIQPSEPRDSAVYFCASGLSLSWDTQYFGPGTRLTVL.